This T cell receptor (beta chain) is from a study of cytomegalovirus exposure and HLA in healthy donors. Study-level background: The 120 validation repertoires used the same platform as the 650 to 850 first-cohort repertoires (as reported by a later analysis). Study findings and constraints: The study put 150 or so TCR beta chains on its list as cytomegalovirus-associated. It was confirmed in vitro that a few of the CMV-associated chains were specific for CMV antigens.

As for this clone: Its matching antigen is unknown.

From the roughly 120-subject validation cohort, which was separate from the roughly 670-subject first cohort, the donors were drawn. Germline V lookup: CDR1 MNHEY, CDR2 SVGAGI. CDR3 length: 13 residues. V was clipped by 6 bases and J by 5 bases; unmatched bases: 6. Assay used: immunoSEQ multiplex PCR; TCRdb lists only in-frame clones, some missing. The sample has over 200,000 clones; about 90% are singletons. The sample comprised PBMCs. The chain uses TRBV6-5 and TRBJ2-5; 7 nucleotides line up with TRBD1. The TCR was taken from a woman under 30 in good health and CMV-seronegative. The CDR3 sequence is CASSTGAVETQYF. The CDR3 region has the DNA TGTGCCAGCAGCACAGGGGCGGTGGAGACCCAGTACTTC.